A selection of T cell receptor beta chains follows, all from one sample in a study of early T cells in non-severe SARS-CoV-2 infection. Using its own MiXCR run on the 5' RACE reads, TCRdb lists one record per CDR3 protein. The repertoire holds around 58,000 distinct CDR3 sequences, roughly 13% seen once, with approximately 10% in the top ten. What was sequenced was whole blood. The receptors were sampled from an adult who was a healthcare worker with PCR-confirmed SARS-CoV-2 infection or an uninfected control (not recorded which). CDR3s include the opening cysteine and the closing phenylalanine or tryptophan. D genes are given only for firm matches. Clone size is shown for a subset of rows, as once, few, many or a class of expanded clone.

clone size	J gene	D gene	V gene	CDR3 DNA	CDR3 protein
-	TRBJ2-7	-	TRBV29-1	TGCAGCGTTGAAGACCCAGGGTACGAGCAGTACTTC	CSVEDPGYEQYF
-	TRBJ2-6	-	TRBV5-4	TGTGCCAGCAGCCTAGGGCCCGGAGCCAACGTCCTGACTTTC	CASSLGPGANVLTF
-	TRBJ2-1	TRBD2	TRBV7-2	TGTGCCACCACGGTTAGCGGGCTTACAACGAATGAGCAGTTCTTC	CATTVSGLTTNEQFF
-	TRBJ2-3	-	TRBV5-5	TGTGCCAGCAGCTTGGAGGGTTGGGGGTTCGCAGATACGCAGTATTTT	CASSLEGWGFADTQYF
few	TRBJ1-5	-	TRBV9	TGTGCCAGCAGTACCCGGGGGGAAGTCAGTCAGCCCCAGCATTTT	CASSTRGEVSQPQHF
many	TRBJ2-5	TRBD1	TRBV7-7	TGTGCTAGCAGCTTGCTATTAACAGGGGGCGAAGAGACCCAGTACTTC	CASSLLLTGGEETQYF
-	TRBJ2-4	-	TRBV19	TGTGCCAGTAGTATACCAGGGAAAAACATTCAGTACTTC	CASSIPGKNIQYF
few	TRBJ2-2	TRBD1	TRBV18	TGTGCCAGCTCACACTATGGGACAGCGAGTAACACCGGGGAGCTGTTTTTT	CASSHYGTASNTGELFF
-	TRBJ2-3	-	TRBV20-1	TGCAGTGCTTTACAATACACAGATACGCAGTATTTT	CSALQYTDTQYF
many	TRBJ1-1	-	TRBV20-1	TGCAGTTTACATGGCAGCCAGGGCACTGAAGCTTTCTTT	CSLHGSQGTEAFF
many	TRBJ2-1	TRBD2	TRBV6-4	TGTGCCAGCAGTGACTTGGGGGGGTACAATGAGCAGTTCTTC	CASSDLGGYNEQFF
many	TRBJ2-1	TRBD2	TRBV3-1	TGTGCCAGCAGCCACTCCGGGACAGCCGGGACTAGCGGGATCCACCCGATCTACAATGAGCAGTTCTTC	CASSHSGTAGTSGIHPIYNEQFF
many	TRBJ2-5	-	TRBV6-5	TGTGCCAGCAGTTACTGGGACGGAAAAGAGACCCAGTACTTC	CASSYWDGKETQYF
few	TRBJ1-5	-	TRBV6-2/TRBV6-3	TGTGCCAGCAGTTCTCTCCCAAGTATGATGCAGCCCCAGCATTTT	CASSSLPSMMQPQHF
few	TRBJ1-1	-	TRBV10-1	TGCGCCAGCAGCCTCAACAGCGTACCCACTGAAGCTTTCTTT	CASSLNSVPTEAFF
few	TRBJ2-4	-	TRBV20-1	TGCAGTGCCCCCACCGTAGGACAGACCCTAGCCAAAAACATTCAGTACTTC	CSAPTVGQTLAKNIQYF
-	TRBJ2-2	-	TRBV20-1	TGCAGTGCTATACAGCGCCCTACCGGGGAGCTGTTTTTT	CSAIQRPTGELFF
few	TRBJ1-2	TRBD1	TRBV12-3/TRBV12-4	TGTGCCAGCAGTTTGAGGACAGGAGACAACTATGGCTACACCTTC	CASSLRTGDNYGYTF
few	TRBJ1-6	-	TRBV11-1	TGTGCCAGCAGCCTCCAGGGGAAAGACTCACCCCTCCACTTT	CASSLQGKDSPLHF
few	TRBJ1-5	-	TRBV7-8	TGTGCCAGCAGCCCCCTTCTAACTTTGAGCAGGGGTGGCCAGCCCCAGCATTTT	CASSPLLTLSRGGQPQHF
many	TRBJ1-1	TRBD1	TRBV5-4	TGTGCCAGCAGCGGACAGGGGATAGGGGTAGCTTTCTTT	CASSGQGIGVAFF
-	TRBJ2-1	TRBD2	TRBV11-2	TGTGCCAGCACCCCCACGCGGGGGGTCTACAATGAGCAGTTCTTC	CASTPTRGVYNEQFF
few	TRBJ2-2	TRBD1	TRBV29-1	TGCAGCGAGGGACAGGGCTCCGGGGAGCTGTTTTTT	CSEGQGSGELFF
many	TRBJ1-1	-	TRBV18	TGTGCCAGCTCCCCGAGGTCGGACACTGAAGCTTTCTTT	CASSPRSDTEAFF
-	TRBJ2-1	-	TRBV2	TGTGCCAGCAGCTCTAGCCTTTGGAATGAGCAGTTCTTC	CASSSSLWNEQFF
few	TRBJ1-1	TRBD1	TRBV5-1	TGCGCCAGCCGAGGACAGGCGAACACTGAAGCTTTCTTT	CASRGQANTEAFF
many	TRBJ2-7	TRBD2	TRBV6-6	TGTGCCAGCAGCTGGACTAGCGGGGATTACGAGCAGTACTTC	CASSWTSGDYEQYF
many	TRBJ2-7	-	TRBV7-6	TGTGCCAGCAGCCCTCTTTTTGGGGCGAGGGAGCAGTACTTC	CASSPLFGAREQYF
few	TRBJ2-1	-	TRBV29-1	TGCAGCGTCCTCATGGGCACTAACCCCTACAATGAGCAGTTCTTC	CSVLMGTNPYNEQFF
few	TRBJ2-3	TRBD2	TRBV4-2	TGTGCCAGCAGCCAAGATCGGGGGACTAGCGGCTTCACAGATACGCAGTATTTT	CASSQDRGTSGFTDTQYF
many	TRBJ2-3	-	TRBV6-1	TGTGCCAGCAGACTAGGACAAGCGCAGTATTTT	CASRLGQAQYF
many	TRBJ2-7	TRBD2	TRBV27	TGTGCCAGCAGCCGGGGGGTGGGCTACGAGCAGTACTTC	CASSRGVGYEQYF
many	TRBJ2-5	-	TRBV11-1	TGTGCCAGCAGCGTGGACAGGAGGGCGTACTTC	CASSVDRRAYF
many	TRBJ2-4	-	TRBV20-1	TGCAGTGCTGAGCAGGGGGCCAAAAACATTCAGTACTTC	CSAEQGAKNIQYF
-	TRBJ2-2	TRBD1	TRBV7-3	TGTGCCAGCAGACCGACAGGGTCAGGCGGGGAGCTGTTTTTT	CASRPTGSGGELFF
few	TRBJ2-1	-	TRBV18	TGTGCCAGCTCACCCCAGGGAAGGCAGTTCTTC	CASSPQGRQFF
few	TRBJ1-5	-	TRBV19	TGTGCCTCCTCGGGGGGGCAGGTTCAGCCCCAGCATTTT	CASSGGQVQPQHF
many	TRBJ1-5	TRBD1	TRBV7-6	TGTGCCAGCAGCTTGGAACAGGGGGATCAGCCCCAGCATTTT	CASSLEQGDQPQHF
many	TRBJ1-1	-	TRBV4-1	TGCGCCAGCAGCCAACCCCTCGGCACTGAAGCTTTCTTT	CASSQPLGTEAFF
-	TRBJ2-3	TRBD1	TRBV7-2	TGTGCCAGCAGCCGGGACAGGGGGACAGATACGCAGTATTTT	CASSRDRGTDTQYF
-	TRBJ1-2	-	TRBV29-1	TGCAGCGTTGACGGTACAGGGACCTATGGCTACACCTTC	CSVDGTGTYGYTF
-	TRBJ2-7	-	TRBV28	TGTGCCAGCAATGGTCCAGTTAATACCTACGAGCAGTACTTC	CASNGPVNTYEQYF
-	TRBJ1-1	-	TRBV7-9	TGTGCCAGCAGCTCGGGGGGGGACCCGGACACTGAAGCTTTCTTT	CASSSGGDPDTEAFF
many	TRBJ2-7	-	TRBV10-3	TGTGCCATCAGTGCCACAGGGTCTAATCGCGACGAGCAGTACTTC	CAISATGSNRDEQYF